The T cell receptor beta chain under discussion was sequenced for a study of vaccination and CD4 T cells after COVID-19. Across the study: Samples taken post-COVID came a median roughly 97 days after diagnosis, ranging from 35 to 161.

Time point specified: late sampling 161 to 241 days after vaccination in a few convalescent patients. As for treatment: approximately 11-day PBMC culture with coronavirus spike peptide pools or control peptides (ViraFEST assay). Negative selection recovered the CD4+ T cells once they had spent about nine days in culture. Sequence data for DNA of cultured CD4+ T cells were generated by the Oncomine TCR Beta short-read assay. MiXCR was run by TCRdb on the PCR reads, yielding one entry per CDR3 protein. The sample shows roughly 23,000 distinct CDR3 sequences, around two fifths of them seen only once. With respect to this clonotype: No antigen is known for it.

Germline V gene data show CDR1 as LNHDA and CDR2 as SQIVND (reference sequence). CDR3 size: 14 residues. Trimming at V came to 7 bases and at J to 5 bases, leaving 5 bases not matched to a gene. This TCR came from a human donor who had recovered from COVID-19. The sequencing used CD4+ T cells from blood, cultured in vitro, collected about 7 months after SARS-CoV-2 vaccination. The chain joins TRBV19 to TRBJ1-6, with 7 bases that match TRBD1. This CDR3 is CASNYGQDNSPLHF. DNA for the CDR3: TGTGCCAGTAATTACGGACAGGATAATTCACCCCTCCACTTT.